These 8 T cell receptor beta chains were all obtained from the same sample, sequenced in a study of long-term antiretroviral therapy in people with HIV. Version v3.0 of the immunoSEQ assay ran at survey level. Here immunoSEQ multiplex PCR was the method, and the copy in TCRdb shows in-frame clones only, minus some. The table includes 42,000 or so clones, approximately 85% detected once. The sample consisted of unsorted PBMCs, taken 3.1 years after starting antiretroviral therapy. All receptors derive from a woman in her forties or fifties with HIV.

The CDR3 DNA sequence: TGCGCCAGCAGCCAATCCCCGGGACAGACTAATGAAAAACTGTTTTTT. Residues: CASSQSPGQTNEKLFF. The chain uses TRBV4-1 and TRBJ1-4; 7 bases match TRBD1. This CDR3 has 16 residues. Germline lookup yields CDR1 MGHRA and CDR2 YSYEKL. J gave up 2 bases and V 2 bases, and 5 bases lay outside the gene matches.

The rearrangement links TRBV4-1 to TRBJ2-7; no firm D call. Trimming pared 4 bases from V and 0 bases from J, leaving 7 bases between. This CDR3 contains 13 residues. Germline lookup yields CDR1 MGHRA and CDR2 YSYEKL. The CDR3 DNA reads as TGCGCCAGCAGCCGGGGTTACTCCTACGAGCAGTACTTC. Protein product: CASSRGYSYEQYF.

The V gene is TRBV6-5, the J gene TRBJ2-2, with TRBD1 identical over 9 bases. CDR3 length: 15 residues. CDR1 is MNHEY, CDR2 SVGAGI, per germline. Trimming cost V 7 bases and J 6 bases; bases outside gene matches: 9. The DNA for the CDR3 is TGTGCCAGCACGTTCCGGGGGACAGGGTCCGGGGAGCTGTTTTTT. As protein: CASTFRGTGSGELFF.

V gene TRBV5-1 combines with J gene TRBJ2-3; TRBD2 matches at 15 bases. V gave up 4 bases and J gave up 1 base; unmatched junction bases: 10. The CDR3 has 19 amino acids. The germline V gene encodes CDR1 SGHRS and CDR2 YFSETQ. CDR3 bases: TGCGCCAGCAGCCCCGGGACTAGCGGGGGGCCCTTTGGCACAGATACGCAGTATTTT. It encodes CASSPGTSGGPFGTDTQYF.

Only a few counts were recorded for this clone. The V and J genes are TRBV9 and TRBJ2-7, with D hard to call. Between the trimmed V and J ends, which lost 0 bases and 4 bases, there was a span of 11 bases. The CDR3 loop spans 14 amino acids. Germline assignment: CDR1 SGDLS and CDR2 YYNGEE. For the CDR3, the DNA is TGTGCCAGCAGCGTAGGGGCCGGAGCGTACGAGCAGTACTTC. Its protein product is CASSVGAGAYEQYF.

The V and J genes are TRBV10-2 and TRBJ2-5, with 14 bases that match TRBD2. CDR1 and CDR2 (germline): WSHSY, SAAADI. Losses at the gene ends were 4 bases for V and 3 bases for J; bases not matched to a gene: 4. This CDR3 contains 16 residues. The CDR3, as DNA: TGCGCCAGCAGTGCCGCGGGACTAGCGGGGGAAGAGACCCAGTACTTC. Translating it yields CASSAAGLAGEETQYF.

The V call is TRBV20-1, the J call TRBJ2-1; TRBD2 is a possible D gene (5 bases). Germline loops: CDR1 DFQATT, CDR2 SNEGSKA (reference sequence). With 6 bases removed from V and 12 bases from J, the gap between germline ends came to 15 bases. CDR3 length: 11 amino acids. The CDR3 sequence is CSARTGFGQFF. Written as DNA, the CDR3 is TGCAGTGCCAGAACGGGGTTCGGGCAGTTCTTC.

The J gene is TRBJ1-1, the V gene TRBV7-9; 7 nucleotides match TRBD1. V gave up 1 base and J gave up 3 bases; unmatched junction bases: 5. Germline values: CDR1 SEHNR, CDR2 FQNEAQ (reference sequence). CDR3 length: 15 amino acids. As DNA, the CDR3 is TGTGCCAGCAGCTTAGTTTCCAGGGGGTACACTGAAGCTTTCTTT. It yields the protein CASSLVSRGYTEAFF.